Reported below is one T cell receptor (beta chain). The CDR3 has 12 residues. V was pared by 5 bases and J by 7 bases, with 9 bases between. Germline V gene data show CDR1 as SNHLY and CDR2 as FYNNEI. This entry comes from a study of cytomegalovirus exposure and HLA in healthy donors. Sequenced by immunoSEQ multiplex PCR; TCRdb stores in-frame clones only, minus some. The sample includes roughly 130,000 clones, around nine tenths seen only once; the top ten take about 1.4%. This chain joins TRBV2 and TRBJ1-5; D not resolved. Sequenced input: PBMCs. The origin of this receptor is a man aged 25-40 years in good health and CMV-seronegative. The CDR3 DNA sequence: TGTGCCAGCAGTTTCCTGGAGCAGCCCCAGCATTTT. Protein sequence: CASSFLEQPQHF. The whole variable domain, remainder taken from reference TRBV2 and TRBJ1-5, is EPEVTQTPSHQVTQMGQEVILRCVPISNHLYFYWYRQILGQKVEFLVSFYNNEISEKSEIFDDQFSVERPDGSNFTLKIRSTKLEDSAMYFCASSFLEQPQHFGDGTRLSIL.